The 10 T cell receptor beta chains below were found in one sample sequenced in a study of blood T cells in healthy people across ages. Next came a second PCR, run for about 6 to 11 cycles, which used a sample-barcoded 5' primer along with a J-beta primer mix. TCRdb re-derived calls from the 5' RACE reads in MiXCR, one entry per CDR3 protein. The table has around 1.5 million distinct CDR3 sequences, approximately 60% seen once. Sample: blood. These receptors all come from a man aged 18 to 29 in good health.

This chain uses TRBV20-1 with TRBJ1-2; D may be TRBD1 (6 bases). The germline V gene encodes CDR1 DFQATT and CDR2 SNEGSKA (reference sequence). The CDR3 totals 15 residues. The V end was cut by 5 bases, the J end by 4 bases, with 20 bases between. CDR3 region: CSAPQTTDRFYGYTF. The CDR3 DNA follows: TGCAGTGCTCCTCAAACCACAGACAGGTTCTATGGCTACACCTTC.

DNA of the CDR3: TGTGCCACCAGCGGAACTAGTCCAGATACGCAGTATTTT. Protein sequence: CATSGTSPDTQYF. This chain links TRBV15 with TRBJ2-3; D perhaps matches TRBD2 (5 bases). Per the germline V gene, CDR1 is LNHNV and CDR2 is YYDKDF (reference sequence). V was clipped by 5 bases and J by 4 bases, with 10 bases between them. The CDR3 has 13 residues.

This chain joins TRBV7-2 and TRBJ2-3; 13 bases are a match to TRBD2. V was clipped by 5 bases and J by 5 bases; unmatched bases: 7. Germline CDR1 and CDR2: SGHTA and FQGNSA. CDR3 length: 16 amino acids. CDR3 protein: CASSDRLAGGQDTQYF. CDR3 nucleotide sequence: TGTGCCAGCAGCGACCGACTAGCGGGGGGCCAAGATACGCAGTATTTT.

The V call is TRBV7-2, the J call TRBJ2-1, with D perhaps matching TRBD1 (5 bases). V was trimmed by 6 bases and J by 4 bases, leaving 10 bases between them. Germline lookup yields CDR1 SGHTA and CDR2 FQGNSA. The CDR3 spans 13 residues. CDR3 loop: CASSKDRYNEQFF. The CDR3 DNA reads TGTGCCAGCAGTAAAGACAGATACAATGAGCAGTTCTTC.

The chain's CDR3 is CASSPGLRGFANTGELFF. In DNA, the CDR3 is TGCGCCAGCAGCCCAGGTTTACGGGGTTTCGCGAACACCGGGGAGCTGTTTTTT. The chain is built from TRBV4-3 and TRBJ2-2, with D possibly matching TRBD2 (5 bases). The CDR3 has 18 amino acids. Trimming took 4 bases from V and 0 from J, leaving 18 bases between them. CDR1 is LGHNA and CDR2 is YSLEER in the germline V gene.

The chain couples TRBV6-1 to TRBJ1-2, with 9 bases lining up with TRBD1. This CDR3 contains 14 residues. After removal of 6 bases from V and 4 bases from J, the junction contained 6 bases not matched to a gene. Germline CDR1 reads MNHNS; CDR2 reads SASEGT. CDR3 amino acids: CASRAGQGFYGYTF. The CDR3 nucleotides are TGTGCCAGCAGGGCGGGACAGGGTTTCTATGGCTACACCTTC.

The chain couples TRBV16 to TRBJ1-3; tentatively, D is TRBD1 (6 bases). The CDR3 contains 15 residues. From germline, CDR1 is KGHSY and CDR2 FQNENV. With 4 bases removed from V and 3 bases from J, the gap between germline ends came to 13 bases. This chain's CDR3 is CASSRHRVGGNTIYF. For the CDR3, the DNA is TGTGCCAGCAGCCGACACAGGGTTGGTGGAAACACCATATATTTT.

This clonotype has a handful of counts. The V call is TRBV12-3 or TRBV12-4, the J call TRBJ1-2; no definite D call. This CDR3 comprises 16 residues. V was clipped by 1 base and J by 4 bases, with 16 bases between them. CDR3 sequence (DNA): TGTGCCAGCAGTTTAGTCCCTGGCCAGGACCCCTATGGCTACACCTTC. Translating it yields CASSLVPGQDPYGYTF.

This chain connects TRBV30 to TRBJ2-7, with D maybe TRBD2 (5 bases). The last part of the DNA fits TRBJ2-5 better; the J call may be wrong. Germline CDR1 reads GTSNPN; CDR2 reads SVGIG (reference sequence). CDR3 length: 12 amino acids. CDR3 sequence reads: CAWSGGGETQYF. CDR3 nucleotide sequence: TGTGCCTGGAGTGGTGGCGGGGAGACCCAGTACTTC.

The chain carries TRBV2 and TRBJ1-1; D uncertain. V lost 7 bases to trimming and J lost 4 bases, with 10 bases between them. The germline CDR1 and CDR2 sequences are SNHLY and FYNNEI. The CDR3 spans 12 residues. The CDR3 nucleotides are TGTGCCAGCAACATTTTGGGCACTGAAGCTTTCTTT. This codes for CASNILGTEAFF.